This T cell receptor (beta chain) was sequenced during a study of T cells in Graves' hyperthyroidism and ophthalmopathy. Study overall: Peripheral blood draws took place at initial diagnosis, ahead of any treatment.

The CDR3 is 15 residues long. The germline CDR1 and CDR2 sequences are SGHRS and YFSETQ. After removal of 4 bases from V and 4 bases from J, the junction contained 9 bases not matched to a gene. Newly diagnosed hyperthyroidism, duration under 2 months, in patients aged 18 to 65. Study results and caveats: Appearing also in blood were most of the thyroid clonotypes expanded above 0.001.

This clonotype appeared many times. Its cognate antigen is unknown. TCR beta CDR3 region amplification was performed from RNA transcripts. First-round RT-PCR with HTBI primers amplified the TCR CDR3 region. MiXCR was run by TCRdb on the multiplex PCR reads, yielding one entry per CDR3 protein. The table lists around 600,000 distinct CDR3 sequences, approximately 14% of them singletons. This chain uses TRBV5-1 with TRBJ2-7, with 9 bases fitting TRBD2. Sequencing was done on a sample of blood. The sequence was obtained from a woman aged 30 to 39 with Graves' hyperthyroidism. CDR3 residues: CASSQGAGGLYEQYF. DNA for the CDR3: TGCGCCAGCAGCCAGGGAGCGGGAGGACTATACGAGCAGTACTTC.